This T cell receptor (beta chain) came from a study of response to subunit inactivated influenza vaccine. Study results and caveats: Few additional T cells are recruited per seasonal influenza vaccination, authors suggested.

Each CDR3 protein is one row after TCRdb ran MiXCR on the RT-PCR reads. The repertoire holds roughly 650,000 distinct CDR3 sequences, 14% seen once, with about 7.6% in the top ten. A remark on this clonotype: The antigen remains undetermined.

The CDR3 covers 13 residues. The germline V gene encodes CDR1 DFQATT and CDR2 SNEGSKA (reference sequence). Trimming cost V 2 bases and J 7 bases, with 13 bases left between them. The sequence derives from a man in his forties or fifties who received an inactivated influenza vaccine. The material sequenced was PBMCs from blood, taken about 14 days before vaccination. This sequence joins TRBV20-1 and TRBJ2-3; D is perhaps TRBD2 (5 bases). CDR3 residues: CSARSGLTNTQYF. Written as DNA, the CDR3 is TGCAGTGCTAGATCGGGATTGACGAATACGCAGTATTTT.